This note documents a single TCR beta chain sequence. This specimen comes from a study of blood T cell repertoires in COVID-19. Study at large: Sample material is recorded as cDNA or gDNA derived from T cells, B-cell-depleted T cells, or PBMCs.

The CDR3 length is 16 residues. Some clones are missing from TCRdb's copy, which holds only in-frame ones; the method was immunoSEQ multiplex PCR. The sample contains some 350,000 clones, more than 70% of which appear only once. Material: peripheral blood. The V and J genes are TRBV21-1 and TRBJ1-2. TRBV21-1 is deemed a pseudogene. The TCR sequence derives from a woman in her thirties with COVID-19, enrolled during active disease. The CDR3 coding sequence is TGTGCCAGCTCCCAAAGGCGAGCGGACTACCTAGCTGGCTACACCTTC. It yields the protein CASSQRRADYLAGYTF.